The rows below give T cell receptor beta chains drawn from one sample of a study of T-cell reconstitution after alpha-beta-depleted transplantation in children. TCRdb processed the PCR reads anew with MiXCR; each CDR3 protein has one entry. The sample has 300,000 to 350,000 distinct CDR3 sequences; roughly 21% are singletons. The specimen comprised PBMCs, mostly from graft donor cells, sampled 180 days after TCRalphabeta/CD19-depleted stem cell transplant. The receptors originated from a male patient aged 10-17 years who had a stem cell transplant for acute lymphoblastic leukemia, so the T cells may come from the graft donor. CDR3s include the opening cysteine and the closing phenylalanine or tryptophan. Fields, in order: clone size, J gene, V gene, CDR3 protein. Some rows mark clone size as missing; the rest say once, few, many or name a class of expanded clone.

clone_size: -
j_call: TRBJ2-5
v_call: TRBV5-1
cdr3_aa: CASSTTTVVGETQYF

clone_size: -
j_call: TRBJ1-1
v_call: TRBV6-5
cdr3_aa: CASSYSQNTEVFF

clone_size: -
j_call: TRBJ2-7
v_call: TRBV20-1
cdr3_aa: CSARDKLMMYYEQYF

clone_size: few
j_call: TRBJ2-1
v_call: TRBV16
cdr3_aa: CASSQWQGARNEQFF

clone_size: few
j_call: TRBJ2-1
v_call: TRBV7-3
cdr3_aa: CASSLGDDPSSYNEQFF

clone_size: -
j_call: TRBJ2-4
v_call: TRBV7-3
cdr3_aa: CASSLRDSLAKNIQYF

clone_size: few
j_call: TRBJ2-2
v_call: TRBV20-1
cdr3_aa: CSVRERLSGELFF

clone_size: few
j_call: TRBJ2-7
v_call: TRBV12-3/TRBV12-4
cdr3_aa: CASRSGTSGIFPIEQYF

clone_size: -
j_call: TRBJ2-4
v_call: TRBV5-1
cdr3_aa: CASRENNIQYF

clone_size: few
j_call: TRBJ2-1
v_call: TRBV12-3/TRBV12-4
cdr3_aa: CASSPLASGWNNEQFF

clone_size: -
j_call: TRBJ1-2
v_call: TRBV4-1
cdr3_aa: CASSPLEGSFYGYTF

clone_size: few
j_call: TRBJ2-1
v_call: TRBV15
cdr3_aa: CATSRERVEGVLLYNEQFF

clone_size: many
j_call: TRBJ2-5
v_call: TRBV10-3
cdr3_aa: CAISVAGGRETQYF

clone_size: -
j_call: TRBJ2-7
v_call: TRBV6-1
cdr3_aa: CASRPSRGPYEQYF

clone_size: -
j_call: TRBJ2-2
v_call: TRBV16
cdr3_aa: CASSQGTSLLTGELFF

clone_size: -
j_call: TRBJ1-3
v_call: TRBV5-1
cdr3_aa: CASSSSTGNTIYF

clone_size: -
j_call: TRBJ1-1
v_call: TRBV29-1
cdr3_aa: CSVEWVTVTEAFF

clone_size: few
j_call: TRBJ2-7
v_call: TRBV4-2
cdr3_aa: CASSQDRGLSPSSYEQYF

clone_size: -
j_call: TRBJ1-3
v_call: TRBV10-3
cdr3_aa: CAISGHGEDTIYF

clone_size: many
j_call: TRBJ1-5
v_call: TRBV12-3/TRBV12-4
cdr3_aa: CASSLGPGRASNQPQHF

clone_size: few
j_call: TRBJ2-2
v_call: TRBV7-2
cdr3_aa: CASSLLAGGTTGELFF

clone_size: -
j_call: TRBJ2-2
v_call: TRBV2
cdr3_aa: CASRVEQGGIGELFF

clone_size: many
j_call: TRBJ2-1
v_call: TRBV7-3
cdr3_aa: CASSLTSSYNEQFF

clone_size: few
j_call: TRBJ1-5
v_call: TRBV9
cdr3_aa: CASGGGGNQPQHF

clone_size: -
j_call: TRBJ1-1
v_call: TRBV12-3/TRBV12-4
cdr3_aa: CASSLHGLLNTEAFF

clone_size: -
j_call: TRBJ2-1
v_call: TRBV5-6
cdr3_aa: CASSLVSSGHGGPGNEQFF

clone_size: -
j_call: TRBJ2-5
v_call: TRBV29-1
cdr3_aa: CSALSVVFRETQYF

clone_size: -
j_call: TRBJ2-5
v_call: TRBV9
cdr3_aa: CASSVDRTGGGEETQYF

clone_size: -
j_call: TRBJ1-5
v_call: TRBV5-1
cdr3_aa: CASSLDVGYQPQHF

clone_size: -
j_call: TRBJ2-6
v_call: TRBV20-1
cdr3_aa: CSASSSWGHLSGANVLTF

clone_size: -
j_call: TRBJ2-7
v_call: TRBV6-4
cdr3_aa: CASSVSRGDGYEQYF

clone_size: once
j_call: TRBJ2-2
v_call: TRBV9
cdr3_aa: CASSLWGRGTKNTGELFF

clone_size: few
j_call: TRBJ2-3
v_call: TRBV20-1
cdr3_aa: CSANPPWGTDTQYF

clone_size: few
j_call: TRBJ1-1
v_call: TRBV10-3
cdr3_aa: CAIRATGTGDTEAFF

clone_size: few
j_call: TRBJ2-1
v_call: TRBV20-1
cdr3_aa: CSAGLEGARANEQFF

clone_size: -
j_call: TRBJ2-3
v_call: TRBV7-7
cdr3_aa: CASSLGQAPSTDTQYF

clone_size: -
j_call: TRBJ2-5
v_call: TRBV4-1
cdr3_aa: CASSQEGQTQYF

clone_size: few
j_call: TRBJ2-3
v_call: TRBV5-1
cdr3_aa: CASSLAEAGADTQYF

clone_size: many
j_call: TRBJ2-1
v_call: TRBV29-1
cdr3_aa: CSVDELPNEQFF

clone_size: -
j_call: TRBJ2-1
v_call: TRBV25-1
cdr3_aa: CASSESRGLHYNEQFF

clone_size: medium-sized
j_call: TRBJ2-3
v_call: TRBV4-2
cdr3_aa: CASFILADTQYF

clone_size: few
j_call: TRBJ2-2
v_call: TRBV12-3/TRBV12-4
cdr3_aa: CASSLRLTNTGELFF

clone_size: -
j_call: TRBJ2-3
v_call: TRBV7-9
cdr3_aa: CASNPARDTQYF

clone_size: -
j_call: TRBJ1-5
v_call: TRBV20-1
cdr3_aa: CSTGLNQPQHF

clone_size: -
j_call: TRBJ2-5
v_call: TRBV2
cdr3_aa: CASSEKLAQETQYF

clone_size: few
j_call: TRBJ2-3
v_call: TRBV5-1
cdr3_aa: CASSLARTSGSEGTDTQYF

clone_size: few
j_call: TRBJ2-7
v_call: TRBV12-3/TRBV12-4
cdr3_aa: CASRGTDPTREDEQYF

clone_size: -
j_call: TRBJ2-7
v_call: TRBV20-1
cdr3_aa: CSASQLGGGSYEQYF

clone_size: -
j_call: TRBJ2-1
v_call: TRBV15
cdr3_aa: CATSRDFRRNNEQFF

clone_size: few
j_call: TRBJ2-1
v_call: TRBV29-1
cdr3_aa: CSVGGTGVVNEQFF

clone_size: -
j_call: TRBJ2-4
v_call: TRBV11-2
cdr3_aa: CASSFRGRVDIQYF